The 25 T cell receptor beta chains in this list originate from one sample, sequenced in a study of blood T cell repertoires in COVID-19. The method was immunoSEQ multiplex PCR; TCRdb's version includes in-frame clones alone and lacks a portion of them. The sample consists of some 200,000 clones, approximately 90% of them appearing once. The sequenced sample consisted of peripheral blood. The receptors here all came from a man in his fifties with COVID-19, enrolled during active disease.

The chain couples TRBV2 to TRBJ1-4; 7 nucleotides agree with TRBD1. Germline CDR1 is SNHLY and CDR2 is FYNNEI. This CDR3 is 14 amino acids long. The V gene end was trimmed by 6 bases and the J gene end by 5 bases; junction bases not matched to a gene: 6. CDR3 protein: CASSLTGSNEKLFF. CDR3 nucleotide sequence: TGTGCCAGCAGCCTGACAGGGTCGAATGAAAAACTGTTTTTT.

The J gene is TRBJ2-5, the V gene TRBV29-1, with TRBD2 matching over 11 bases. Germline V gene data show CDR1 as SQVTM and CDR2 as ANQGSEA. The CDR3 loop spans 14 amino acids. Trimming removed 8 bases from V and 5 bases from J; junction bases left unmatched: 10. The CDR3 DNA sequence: TGCAGCATTGGGGCTAGCGGGAGGTGGGAGACCCAGTACTTC. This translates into CSIGASGRWETQYF.

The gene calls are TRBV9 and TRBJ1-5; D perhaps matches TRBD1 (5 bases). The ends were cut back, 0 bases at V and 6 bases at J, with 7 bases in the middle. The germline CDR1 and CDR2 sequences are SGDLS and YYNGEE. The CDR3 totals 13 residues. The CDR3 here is CASSVGGGQPQHF. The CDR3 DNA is TGTGCCAGCAGCGTAGGGGGGGGTCAGCCCCAGCATTTT.

CDR3 bases: TGTGCCAGCAGTTTCGCAGCAGGTCAGCCCCAGCATTTT. Residues: CASSFAAGQPQHF. The chain carries TRBV12-3 or TRBV12-4 and TRBJ1-5, with no clear D. Trimming cost V 3 bases and J 6 bases, with 9 bases left between them. This CDR3 has 13 amino acids.

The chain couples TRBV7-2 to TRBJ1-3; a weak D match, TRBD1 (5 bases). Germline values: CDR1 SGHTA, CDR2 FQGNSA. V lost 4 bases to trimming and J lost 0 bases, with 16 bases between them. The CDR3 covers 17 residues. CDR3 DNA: TGTGCCAGCAGCTGGCCCGGGGGGATGCGCTCTGGAAACACCATATATTTT. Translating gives CASSWPGGMRSGNTIYF.

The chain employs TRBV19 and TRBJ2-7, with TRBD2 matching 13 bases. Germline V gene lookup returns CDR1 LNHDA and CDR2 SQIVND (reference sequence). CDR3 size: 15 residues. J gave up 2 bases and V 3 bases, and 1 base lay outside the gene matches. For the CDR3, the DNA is TGTGCCAGTAGTATGGGACTAGCGGGGACCTACGAGCAGTACTTC. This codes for CASSMGLAGTYEQYF.

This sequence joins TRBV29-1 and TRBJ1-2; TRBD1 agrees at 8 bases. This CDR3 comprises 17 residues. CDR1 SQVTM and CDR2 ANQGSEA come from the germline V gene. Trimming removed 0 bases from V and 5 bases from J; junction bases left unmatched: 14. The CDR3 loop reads CSVEDPETGVGRYGYTF. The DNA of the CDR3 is TGCAGCGTTGAAGATCCCGAGACAGGGGTAGGACGATATGGCTACACCTTC.

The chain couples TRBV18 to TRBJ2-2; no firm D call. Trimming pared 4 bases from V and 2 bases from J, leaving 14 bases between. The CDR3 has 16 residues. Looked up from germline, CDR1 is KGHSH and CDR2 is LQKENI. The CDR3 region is CASSRSRRTNTGELFF. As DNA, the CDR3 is TGTGCCAGCTCACGGTCACGGAGAACCAACACCGGGGAGCTGTTTTTT.

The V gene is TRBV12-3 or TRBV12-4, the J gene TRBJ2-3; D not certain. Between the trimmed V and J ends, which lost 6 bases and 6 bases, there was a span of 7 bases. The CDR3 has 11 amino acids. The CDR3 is CASSKLDTQYF. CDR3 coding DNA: TGTGCCAGCAGCAAGCTGGATACGCAGTATTTT.

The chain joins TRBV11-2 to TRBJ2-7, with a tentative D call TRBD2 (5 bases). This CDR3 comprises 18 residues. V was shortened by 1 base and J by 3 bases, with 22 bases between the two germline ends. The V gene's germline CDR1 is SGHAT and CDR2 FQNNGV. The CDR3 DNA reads TGTGCCAGCAGCTTAGCCGGCGGTGGGCGGGCAAACTACTACGAGCAGTACTTC. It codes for CASSLAGGGRANYYEQYF.

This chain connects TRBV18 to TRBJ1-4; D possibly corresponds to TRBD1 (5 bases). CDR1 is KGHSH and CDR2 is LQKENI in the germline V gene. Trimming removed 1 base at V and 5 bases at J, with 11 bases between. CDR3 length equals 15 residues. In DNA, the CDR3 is TGTGCCAGCTCACCACTTGGGGCCGAGAATGAAAAACTGTTTTTT. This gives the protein CASSPLGAENEKLFF.

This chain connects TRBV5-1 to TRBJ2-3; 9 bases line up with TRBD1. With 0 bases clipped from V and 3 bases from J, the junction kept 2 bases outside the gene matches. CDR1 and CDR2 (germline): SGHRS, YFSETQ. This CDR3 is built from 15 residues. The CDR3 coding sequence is TGCGCCAGCAGCTTGGGGGACAGGGCTACAGATACGCAGTATTTT. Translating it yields CASSLGDRATDTQYF.

This chain's CDR3 is CASSPPGTEYTGELFF. DNA for the CDR3: TGTGCCAGCAGCCCACCCGGGACAGAATACACCGGGGAGCTGTTTTTT. The V and J genes are TRBV11-2 and TRBJ2-2; 7 nucleotides line up with TRBD1. This CDR3 has 16 amino acids. Germline CDR1 SGHAT, CDR2 FQNNGV. The V and J ends lost 5 bases and 3 bases, in that order; junction bases with no gene match: 9.

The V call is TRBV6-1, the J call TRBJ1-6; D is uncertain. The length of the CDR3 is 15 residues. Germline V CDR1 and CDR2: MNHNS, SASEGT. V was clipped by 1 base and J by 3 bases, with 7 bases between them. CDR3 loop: CASSEDELYNSPLHF. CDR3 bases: TGTGCCAGCAGTGAAGATGAGCTCTATAATTCACCCCTCCACTTT.

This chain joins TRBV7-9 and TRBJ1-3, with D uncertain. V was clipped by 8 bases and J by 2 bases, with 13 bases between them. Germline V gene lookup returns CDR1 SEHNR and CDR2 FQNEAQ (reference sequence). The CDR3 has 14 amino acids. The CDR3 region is CASGLNGPGNTIYF. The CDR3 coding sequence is TGTGCCAGCGGACTCAACGGCCCTGGAAACACCATATATTTT.

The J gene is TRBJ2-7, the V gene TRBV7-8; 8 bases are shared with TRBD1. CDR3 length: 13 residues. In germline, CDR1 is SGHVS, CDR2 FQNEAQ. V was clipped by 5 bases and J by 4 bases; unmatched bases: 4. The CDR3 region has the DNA TGTGCCAGCAGCCCCTGGACAGGGTACGAGCAGTACTTC. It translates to CASSPWTGYEQYF.

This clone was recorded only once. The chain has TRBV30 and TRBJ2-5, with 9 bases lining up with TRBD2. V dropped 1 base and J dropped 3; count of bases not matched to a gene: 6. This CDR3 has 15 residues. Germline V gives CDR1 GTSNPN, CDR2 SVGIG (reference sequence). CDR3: CAWSEGTSRKETQYF. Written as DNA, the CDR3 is TGTGCCTGGAGTGAAGGGACTAGCCGAAAAGAGACCCAGTACTTC.

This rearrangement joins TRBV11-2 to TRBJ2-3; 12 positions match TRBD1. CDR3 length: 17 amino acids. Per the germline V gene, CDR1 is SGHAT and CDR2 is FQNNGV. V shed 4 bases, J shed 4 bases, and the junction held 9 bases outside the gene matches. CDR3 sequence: CASSSTGTGGFADTQYF. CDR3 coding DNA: TGTGCCAGCAGCTCCACCGGGACAGGGGGCTTTGCAGATACGCAGTATTTT.

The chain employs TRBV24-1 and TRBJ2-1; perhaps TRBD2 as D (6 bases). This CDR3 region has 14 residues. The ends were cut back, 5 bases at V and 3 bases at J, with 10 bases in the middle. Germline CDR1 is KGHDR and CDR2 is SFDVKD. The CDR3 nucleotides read TGTGCCACCAGTGGTAGCGGAAACTACAATGAGCAGTTCTTC. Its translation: CATSGSGNYNEQFF.

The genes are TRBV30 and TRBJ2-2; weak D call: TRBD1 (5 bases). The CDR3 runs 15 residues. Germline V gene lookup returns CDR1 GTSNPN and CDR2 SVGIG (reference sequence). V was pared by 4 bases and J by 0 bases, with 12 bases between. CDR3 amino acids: CAWTDSPTNTGELFF. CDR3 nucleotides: TGTGCCTGGACAGACAGCCCGACGAACACCGGGGAGCTGTTTTTT.

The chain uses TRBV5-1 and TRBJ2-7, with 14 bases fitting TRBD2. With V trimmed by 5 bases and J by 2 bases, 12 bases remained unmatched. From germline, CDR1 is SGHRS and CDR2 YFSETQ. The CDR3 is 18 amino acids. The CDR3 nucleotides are TGCGCCAGCAGGACCGGGACTAGCGGGAGTTATCCCCCCTACGAGCAGTACTTC. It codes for CASRTGTSGSYPPYEQYF. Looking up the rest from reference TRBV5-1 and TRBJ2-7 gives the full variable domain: KAGVTQTPRYLIKTRGQQVTLSCSPISGHRSVSWYQQTPGQGLQFLFEYFSETQRNKGNFPGRFSGRQFSNSRSEMNVSTLELGDSALYLCASRTGTSGSYPPYEQYFGPGTRLTVT.

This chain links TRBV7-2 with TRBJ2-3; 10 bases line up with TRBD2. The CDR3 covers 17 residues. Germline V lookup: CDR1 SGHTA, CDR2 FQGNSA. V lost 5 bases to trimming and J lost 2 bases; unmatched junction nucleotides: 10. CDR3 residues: CASSLDLLAGYTDTQYF. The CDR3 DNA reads TGTGCCAGCAGCCTAGATTTACTAGCGGGGTACACAGATACGCAGTATTTT.

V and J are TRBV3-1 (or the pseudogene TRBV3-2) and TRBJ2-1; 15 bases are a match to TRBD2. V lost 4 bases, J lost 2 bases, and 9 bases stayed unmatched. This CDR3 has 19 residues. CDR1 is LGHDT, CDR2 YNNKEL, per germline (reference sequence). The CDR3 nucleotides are TGTGCCAGCAGCCCCCAGGGACTAGCGGGGGGAAAAACCTACAATGAGCAGTTCTTC. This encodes CASSPQGLAGGKTYNEQFF.

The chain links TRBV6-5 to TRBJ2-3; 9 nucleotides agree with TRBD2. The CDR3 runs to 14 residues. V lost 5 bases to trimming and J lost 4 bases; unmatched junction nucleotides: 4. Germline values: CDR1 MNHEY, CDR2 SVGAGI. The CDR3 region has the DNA TGTGCCAGCAGTACGGGACTAGCTGCAGATACGCAGTATTTT. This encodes CASSTGLAADTQYF.

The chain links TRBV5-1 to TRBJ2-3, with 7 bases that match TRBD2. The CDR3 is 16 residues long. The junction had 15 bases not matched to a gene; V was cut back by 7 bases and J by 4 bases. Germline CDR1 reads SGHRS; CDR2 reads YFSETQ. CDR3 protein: CASSLTGGSTADTQYF. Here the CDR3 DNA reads TGCGCCAGCTCCCTAACGGGCGGGAGCACGGCAGATACGCAGTATTTT.